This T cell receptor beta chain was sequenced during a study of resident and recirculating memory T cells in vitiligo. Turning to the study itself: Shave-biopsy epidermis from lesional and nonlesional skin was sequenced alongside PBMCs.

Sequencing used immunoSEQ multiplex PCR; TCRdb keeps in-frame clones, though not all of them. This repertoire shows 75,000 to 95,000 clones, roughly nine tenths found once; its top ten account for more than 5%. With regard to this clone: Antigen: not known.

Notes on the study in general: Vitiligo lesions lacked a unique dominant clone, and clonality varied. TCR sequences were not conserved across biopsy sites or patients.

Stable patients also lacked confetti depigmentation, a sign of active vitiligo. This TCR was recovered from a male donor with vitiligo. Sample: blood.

CDR3 amino acids: CASSLGRRAGSYEQYF. The CDR3 DNA reads TGTGCCAGCAGCTTAGGGCGTCGAGCGGGATCCTACGAGCAGTACTTC. The chain has TRBV7-8 and TRBJ2-7; the match to TRBD2 covers 7 bases. The V segment lost 1 base and the J segment 1 base; nucleotides outside the gene matches: 7. Per the germline V gene, CDR1 is SGHVS and CDR2 is FQNEAQ. CDR3 length equals 16 residues.